A single T cell receptor beta chain is shown here with its context. These data come from a study of blood T cell repertoires in COVID-19. Deletions cut 3 bases from V and 8 bases from J, with 8 bases between. In germline, CDR1 is MDHEN, CDR2 SYDVKM. The CDR3 loop spans 12 amino acids. The method was immunoSEQ multiplex PCR; TCRdb's version includes in-frame clones alone and lacks a portion of them. The sample yields more than 150,000 clones, about 90% seen once. Source material: PBMCs or T cells enriched from blood (not recorded which). The V gene is TRBV28, the J gene TRBJ2-1; D gene unclear. The receptor's source is a woman in her 50s who had recovered from COVID-19. DNA of the CDR3: TGTGCCAGCAGTTTGTTGGGCTATGAGCAGTTCTTC. Amino acid sequence: CASSLLGYEQFF.